This T cell receptor (beta chain) was identified during a study of blood T cell repertoires in COVID-19. Whole-study context: Both acute and convalescent COVID-19 samples were obtained from the United States, Italy and Spain. The cDNA or gDNA used as material had been derived from T cells, B-cell-depleted T cells, or PBMCs.

Germline loops: CDR1 KGHSH, CDR2 LQKENI. The CDR3 sequence is 17 residues long. V was pared by 4 bases and J by 0 bases, with 16 bases between. Authors' methods: Amplification with reference gene primers provided the estimates of nucleated cell counts. This table comes from immunoSEQ multiplex PCR, and its TCRdb copy is limited to in-frame clones, with some not included. V and J calls and clone size are given by that table; D and trimming were obtained from the DNA. This table holds over 50,000 clones, approximately 84% found once. This TCR was sampled from a human donor in a cohort sampled during active COVID-19. Sequencing was carried out using peripheral blood. This sequence joins TRBV18 and TRBJ1-3; TRBD1 might be the D (5 bases). The CDR3 nucleotides read TGTGCCAGCTCACTCATTCCTACAGACAGCTCTGGAAACACCATATATTTT. Translated, it gives CASSLIPTDSSGNTIYF.